The 15 T cell receptor beta chains reported below all come from one sample, sequenced in a study of cytomegalovirus exposure and HLA in healthy donors. Clones were sequenced by immunoSEQ multiplex PCR, and TCRdb holds only the in-frame ones, with some missing. The table includes 100,000 to 150,000 clones, about 96% detected once. Source material: PBMCs. The receptor set was obtained from a man between 18 and 29 years old in good health and CMV-seronegative.

The chain has TRBV12-5 and TRBJ2-1; 12 bases fit TRBD2. J lost 8 bases, V lost 6 bases, and 8 bases had no gene match. Germline loops: CDR1 LGHNT, CDR2 FRNRAP. There are 15 residues in the CDR3. Here the CDR3 reads CASGPSSGRGDEQFF. DNA of the CDR3: TGTGCTAGTGGCCCTTCTAGCGGGAGGGGCGATGAGCAGTTCTTC.

The genes are TRBV18 and TRBJ2-7; a weak D match, TRBD1 (6 bases). Trimming stripped 3 bases from V and 12 bases from J, with 12 bases between. Germline V gene sequence: CDR1 KGHSH, CDR2 LQKENI. This CDR3 comprises 11 residues. The CDR3 region is CASSPWDILYF. DNA for the CDR3: TGTGCCAGCTCACCGTGGGACATCCTGTACTTC.

The rearrangement links TRBV9 to TRBJ2-3; D is possibly TRBD1 (5 bases). The V gene's germline CDR1 is SGDLS and CDR2 YYNGEE. This CDR3 comprises 16 residues. The V gene lost 4 bases and the J gene lost 1 base, with 16 bases spanning the gap. CDR3 nucleotides: TGTGCCAGCAGCCCTCGACAGTTTTTGGGCACAGATACGCAGTATTTT. Its protein is CASSPRQFLGTDTQYF.

The V gene is TRBV13, the J gene TRBJ2-7, with D hard to call. Germline loops: CDR1 PRHDT, CDR2 FYEKMQ (reference sequence). V was clipped by 2 bases and J by 3 bases, with 11 bases between them. CDR3 length: 14 amino acids. DNA for the CDR3: TGTGCCAGCAGCTTAACCCCGTCCGGCTACGAGCAGTACTTC. Amino acids: CASSLTPSGYEQYF.

This chain uses TRBV4-3 with TRBJ1-2, with a weak D call TRBD1 (5 bases). Per germline, CDR1 LGHNA and CDR2 YSLEER. Trimming took off 1 base at V and 7 bases at J, with 13 bases between the two ends. This CDR3 has 14 amino acids. CDR3 region: CASSQGVARGGYTF. The CDR3 DNA reads TGCGCCAGCAGCCAAGGCGTAGCAAGGGGTGGCTACACCTTC.

CDR3 DNA sequence: TGTGCCAGCAGCGTAGGCGGCGGGAGGACTTACAATGAGCAGTTCTTC. Encoded protein: CASSVGGGRTYNEQFF. V and J are TRBV9 and TRBJ2-1, with TRBD2 identical over 8 bases. In germline, CDR1 is SGDLS, CDR2 YYNGEE. V lost 0 bases, J lost 4 bases, and 6 bases stayed unmatched. The CDR3 contains 16 residues.

This chain connects TRBV28 to TRBJ2-7; 8 bases agree with TRBD2. The germline V gene has CDR1 MDHEN and CDR2 SYDVKM. The CDR3 covers 14 residues. Trimming cost V 3 bases and J 4 bases; bases outside gene matches: 5. The CDR3 coding sequence is TGTGCCAGCAGTTTTAGCGGGACTCTGTACGAGCAGTACTTC. As protein: CASSFSGTLYEQYF. The whole variable domain, filled in from reference TRBV28 and TRBJ2-7, reads DVKVTQSSRYLVKRTGEKVFLECVQDMDHENMFWYRQDPGLGLRLIYFSYDVKMKEKGDIPEGYSVSREKKERFSLILESASTNQTSMYLCASSFSGTLYEQYFGPGTRLTVT.

This clone was found a few times. The chain is built from TRBV7-6 and TRBJ1-3, with D maybe TRBD1 (5 bases). Germline V gives CDR1 SGHVS, CDR2 FNYEAQ. This CDR3 has 14 amino acids. The V and J ends lost 5 bases and 5 bases respectively, with 13 bases between them. The CDR3 DNA is TGTGCCAGCAGCCCGGGGGGGATACGAAACACCATATATTTT. Its translation: CASSPGGIRNTIYF.

Here the CDR3 DNA reads TGTGCCAGTAGTCCGGACAGCGGTTTTGGCGGCTACACCTTC. Residues: CASSPDSGFGGYTF. The chain combines TRBV19 with TRBJ1-2, with D perhaps matching TRBD1 (6 bases). The CDR3 extends over 14 amino acids. The germline gives CDR1 LNHDA, CDR2 SQIVND (reference sequence). Trimming stripped 5 bases from V and 8 bases from J, with 18 bases between.

Here the CDR3 DNA reads TGCGCCAGCAGCCACCGCCGACAGGTTAATGAATCGGTCGCTTTCTTT. As protein: CASSHRRQVNESVAFF. The J gene is TRBJ1-1, the V gene TRBV4-1, with D possibly matching TRBD1 (6 bases). This CDR3 is built from 16 residues. Germline V CDR1 and CDR2: MGHRA, YSYEKL. Trimming cost V 3 bases and J 11 bases, with 25 bases left between them.

The V call is TRBV28, the J call TRBJ1-1; no reliable D call. CDR1 is MDHEN, CDR2 SYDVKM, per germline. CDR3 size: 15 residues. V shed 1 base and J shed 1 base, with 10 bases lying between them. The CDR3 bases are TGTGCCAGCAGTTTATACCAGAACCAGAACACTGAAGCTTTCTTT. Encoded protein: CASSLYQNQNTEAFF.

The V gene is TRBV4-1, the J gene TRBJ2-3; a weak D match, TRBD1 (5 bases). V shed 6 bases and J shed 1 base, with 17 bases lying between them. The CDR3 length is 16 residues. Germline CDR1 MGHRA, CDR2 YSYEKL. The CDR3 protein is CASRAPQGWGTDTQYF. CDR3 DNA: TGCGCCAGCAGGGCCCCGCAGGGTTGGGGCACAGATACGCAGTATTTT.

This clone was found once. Written as DNA, the CDR3 is TGTGCCAGCAGCACGGAAGAGACCCAGTACTTC. The encoded protein is CASSTEETQYF. The genes are TRBV7-8 and TRBJ2-5; no clear D. V lost 5 bases and J 3 bases, leaving 4 bases between the germline ends. Per the germline V gene, CDR1 is SGHVS and CDR2 is FQNEAQ. The CDR3 runs to 11 residues.

The chain couples TRBV6-6 to TRBJ1-1, with D possibly matching TRBD1 (6 bases). The CDR3 sequence is 15 residues long. The germline CDR1 and CDR2 sequences are MNHNY and SVGAGI (reference sequence). V shed 5 bases and J shed 5 bases, with 18 bases lying between them. CDR3 nucleotides: TGTGCCAGCAGTCCCTATGGACAGCGGGGGACTGAAGCTTTCTTT. This encodes CASSPYGQRGTEAFF.

V is TRBV19 and J is TRBJ2-1; 9 nucleotides line up with TRBD2. The CDR3 has 14 amino acids. The V and J ends lost 6 bases and 1 base, in that order; junction bases with no gene match: 1. Germline V gene lookup returns CDR1 LNHDA and CDR2 SQIVND (reference sequence). The CDR3 protein is CASRAGGSYNEQFF. DNA of the CDR3: TGTGCCAGTAGAGCGGGAGGATCCTACAATGAGCAGTTCTTC.